One T cell receptor beta chain is described in this entry. The data were taken from a study of blood T cell repertoires in COVID-19. As for the study in general: Whether acute or convalescent, the COVID-19 samples came from the United States, Italy and Spain. T cells, B-cell-depleted T cells, or PBMCs provided the cDNA or gDNA that served as material.

Per the original methods: For nucleated cells, counts were estimated from reference gene primer amplification. Assay: immunoSEQ multiplex PCR; the TCRdb copy retains only in-frame clones and omits some. V and J calls and clone size are given by that table; D and trimming were obtained from the DNA. The sample consists of about 46,000 clones, about 90% of them appearing once. The ends lost 6 bases at V and 7 bases at J; junction bases unmatched: 8. This CDR3 is 15 amino acids long. Germline CDR1 MNHNY, CDR2 SVGAGI (reference sequence). Sequencing was done on a sample of peripheral blood. This clonotype originated in a middle-aged man with acute or convalescent COVID-19. The rearrangement joins TRBV6-6 to TRBJ1-6; the match to TRBD1 covers 8 bases. Written as DNA, the CDR3 is TGTGCCAGCAGGACAGGGGCGGCGGGAAATTCACCCCTCCACTTT. Translation gives CASRTGAAGNSPLHF.